The rows below give T cell receptor beta chains drawn from one sample of a study of T cell changes during pregnancy in multiple sclerosis. Only in-frame clones appear in the TCRdb table, and some are missing; sequencing was by immunoSEQ multiplex PCR. This table holds about 80,000 clones, just over 90% found once. The material was peripheral blood, obtained before pregnancy. These TCRs come from a female donor with multiple sclerosis, enrolled in a pregnancy study. Each CDR3 is given with its conserved first and last residue. The order of the fields is D gene, J gene, V gene, clone size, CDR3 protein, CDR3 DNA. D genes are given only for firm matches. A row's size may be missing; if present it is once, few, many or a size class.

D: .; J: TRBJ2-1; V: TRBV29-1; size: .; CDR3: CSVRGGRGNEQFF; DNA: TGCAGCGTGAGGGGGGGGCGGGGGAATGAGCAGTTCTTC
D: .; J: TRBJ1-2; V: TRBV10-3; size: .; CDR3: CAIYRDYGYTF; DNA: TGTGCCATCTACAGGGACTATGGCTACACCTTC
D: .; J: TRBJ1-6; V: TRBV27; size: .; CDR3: CASRATAQGNNSPLHF; DNA: TGTGCCAGCAGGGCGACAGCACAGGGAAATAATTCACCCCTCCACTTT
D: .; J: TRBJ2-2; V: TRBV19; size: .; CDR3: CASSDSQRGGELFF; DNA: TGTGCCAGTAGCGACAGCCAACGCGGCGGGGAGCTGTTTTTT
D: TRBD1; J: TRBJ1-2; V: TRBV5-1; size: .; CDR3: CASSLAPDRNYGYTF; DNA: TGCGCCAGCAGCTTGGCCCCGGACAGGAACTATGGCTACACCTTC
D: TRBD2; J: TRBJ2-3; V: TRBV28; size: .; CDR3: CASISGGITDTQYF; DNA: TGTGCCAGCATTAGCGGGGGGATCACAGATACGCAGTATTTT
D: .; J: TRBJ1-6; V: TRBV14; size: .; CDR3: CASSQDGATLSPLHF; DNA: TGTGCCAGCAGCCAAGATGGGGCTACCCTTTCACCCCTCCACTTT
D: TRBD1; J: TRBJ2-5; V: TRBV27; size: .; CDR3: CASSFLGQGAGETQYF; DNA: TGTGCCAGCAGTTTCCTGGGACAGGGGGCGGGAGAGACCCAGTACTTC
D: TRBD2; J: TRBJ2-3; V: TRBV27; size: .; CDR3: CAIARGRGVSDTQYF; DNA: TGTGCCATCGCGCGTGGGCGGGGGGTTTCAGATACGCAGTATTTT
D: .; J: TRBJ2-7; V: TRBV7-3; size: once; CDR3: CASSSPGQFYEQYF; DNA: TGTGCCAGCAGCTCTCCAGGACAGTTCTACGAGCAGTACTTC
D: TRBD2; J: TRBJ2-3; V: TRBV4-1; size: .; CDR3: CASSQVGLADVTDTQYF; DNA: TGCGCCAGCAGCCAAGTGGGACTAGCGGATGTCACAGATACGCAGTATTTT
D: TRBD1; J: TRBJ2-7; V: TRBV15; size: .; CDR3: CATSREAGTGGISSYEQYF; DNA: TGTGCCACCAGCAGGGAGGCCGGGACAGGGGGGATTAGCTCCTACGAGCAGTACTTC
D: TRBD2; J: TRBJ2-3; V: TRBV5-6; size: once; CDR3: CASSLVPTSGGTDTQYF; DNA: TGTGCCAGCAGCTTGGTACCTACTAGCGGGGGCACAGATACGCAGTATTTT
D: TRBD1; J: TRBJ2-7; V: TRBV7-6; size: .; CDR3: CASSLTPGQGAYEQYF; DNA: TGTGCCAGCAGCCTAACTCCGGGACAGGGGGCTTACGAGCAGTACTTC
D: .; J: TRBJ2-7; V: TRBV6-1; size: .; CDR3: CASTSTAEQYF; DNA: TGTGCCAGCACCTCGACAGCCGAGCAGTACTTC
D: .; J: TRBJ2-7; V: TRBV7-6; size: .; CDR3: CASSLVRGSEQYF; DNA: TGTGCCAGCAGCTTAGTTCGGGGGTCCGAGCAGTACTTC
D: .; J: TRBJ1-1; V: TRBV19; size: .; CDR3: CASRYTGRRNTEAFF; DNA: TGTGCCAGTAGGTATACAGGGCGTCGGAACACTGAAGCTTTCTTT
D: .; J: TRBJ2-7; V: TRBV5-4; size: .; CDR3: CASSSPTNYEQYF; DNA: TGTGCCAGCAGCTCCCCGACAAACTACGAGCAGTACTTC
D: .; J: TRBJ1-2; V: TRBV19; size: .; CDR3: CASSIGALDYGYTF; DNA: TGTGCCAGTAGTATTGGGGCCCTCGACTATGGCTACACCTTC
D: TRBD1; J: TRBJ1-2; V: TRBV5-6; size: .; CDR3: CASSPDRGGGYTF; DNA: TGTGCCAGCAGCCCGGACAGGGGAGGTGGCTACACCTTC
D: .; J: TRBJ1-1; V: TRBV7-9; size: .; CDR3: CASSLEQGSMNTEAFF; DNA: TGTGCCAGCAGCTTAGAGCAGGGATCCATGAACACTGAAGCTTTCTTT
D: .; J: TRBJ2-1; V: TRBV9; size: .; CDR3: CASSVKFAGQYNEQFF; DNA: TGTGCCAGCAGCGTAAAATTTGCGGGCCAGTACAATGAGCAGTTCTTC
D: TRBD1; J: TRBJ1-2; V: TRBV30; size: .; CDR3: CAWSGPWRDRGRERPGNYGYTF; DNA: TGTGCCTGGAGTGGACCTTGGCGGGACAGGGGGCGCGAAAGGCCCGGTAACTATGGCTACACCTTC
D: .; J: TRBJ2-1; V: TRBV29-1; size: .; CDR3: CSVLRGYNEQFF; DNA: TGCAGCGTACTCAGGGGCTACAATGAGCAGTTCTTC
D: .; J: TRBJ2-2; V: TRBV18; size: .; CDR3: CASSPVVSGELFF; DNA: TGTGCCAGCTCACCGGTTGTGAGCGGGGAGCTGTTTTTT
D: .; J: TRBJ2-6; V: TRBV27; size: .; CDR3: CASSFLSGANVLTF; DNA: TGTGCCAGCAGTTTCCTCTCTGGGGCCAACGTCCTGACTTTC
D: TRBD1; J: TRBJ2-4; V: TRBV18; size: once; CDR3: CASSPGQWGRAKNIQYF; DNA: TGTGCCAGCTCCCCGGGACAGTGGGGGCGAGCCAAAAACATTCAGTACTTC
D: .; J: TRBJ2-7; V: TRBV5-6; size: .; CDR3: CASSLEGDLLNYEQYF; DNA: TGTGCCAGCAGCCTCGAGGGGGACCTCCTAAACTACGAGCAGTACTTC
D: .; J: TRBJ1-3; V: TRBV19; size: once; CDR3: CASSMSDSSGNTIYF; DNA: TGTGCCAGTAGTATGTCAGATTCTTCTGGAAACACCATATATTTT
D: .; J: TRBJ1-6; V: TRBV11-2; size: .; CDR3: CASSPNDSGGTLHF; DNA: TGTGCCAGCAGCCCGAATGACTCGGGGGGAACCCTCCACTTT
D: TRBD1; J: TRBJ2-7; V: TRBV7-6; size: .; CDR3: CASSIGQGEVYEQYF; DNA: TGTGCCAGCAGCATAGGACAGGGGGAGGTCTACGAGCAGTACTTC
D: .; J: TRBJ1-1; V: TRBV7-8; size: .; CDR3: CASSSPGVTTNTEAFF; DNA: TGTGCCAGCAGCTCGCCAGGGGTCACAACGAACACTGAAGCTTTCTTT
D: TRBD2; J: TRBJ2-2; V: TRBV7-3; size: .; CDR3: CASSPLGGDAGELFF; DNA: TGTGCCAGCAGCCCCTTGGGGGGGGACGCCGGGGAGCTGTTTTTT
D: .; J: TRBJ2-3; V: TRBV2; size: once; CDR3: CASRQRTSTDTQYF; DNA: TGTGCCAGCCGGCAGCGAACTAGCACAGATACGCAGTATTTT
D: TRBD2; J: TRBJ2-1; V: TRBV7-7; size: .; CDR3: CASSVSGGKHNEQFF; DNA: TGTGCTAGCAGCGTTAGCGGGGGGAAACACAATGAGCAGTTCTTC
D: TRBD1; J: TRBJ2-1; V: TRBV2; size: once; CDR3: CASRDRGYNEQFF; DNA: TGTGCCAGCAGGGACAGGGGCTACAATGAGCAGTTCTTC
D: .; J: TRBJ2-3; V: TRBV7-9; size: .; CDR3: CASSSPLRDTQYF; DNA: TGTGCCAGCAGCTCACCCCTCAGGGATACGCAGTATTTT
D: TRBD1; J: TRBJ1-6; V: TRBV9; size: .; CDR3: CASSSGTGGNSPLHF; DNA: TGTGCCAGCAGCTCGGGGACAGGGGGGAATTCACCCCTCCACTTT
D: TRBD1; J: TRBJ2-6; V: TRBV10-3; size: .; CDR3: CAISSDRGLPGANVLTF; DNA: TGTGCCATCAGTTCTGACAGGGGATTACCTGGGGCCAACGTCCTGACTTTC
D: TRBD1; J: TRBJ1-2; V: TRBV9; size: .; CDR3: CASSIPGQYGYTF; DNA: TGTGCCAGCAGCATACCGGGACAGTATGGCTACACCTTC
D: .; J: TRBJ1-2; V: TRBV7-2; size: once; CDR3: CASSPRGPYGYTF; DNA: TGTGCCAGCAGCCCCCGTGGGCCTTATGGCTACACCTTC
D: .; J: TRBJ1-2; V: TRBV7-9; size: .; CDR3: CASSLGQYGYTF; DNA: TGTGCCAGCAGCCTGGGACAATATGGCTACACCTTC
D: .; J: TRBJ1-1; V: TRBV9; size: .; CDR3: CASSVGSGTEAFF; DNA: TGTGCCAGCAGCGTAGGATCGGGGACTGAAGCTTTCTTT
D: TRBD2; J: TRBJ2-5; V: TRBV14; size: .; CDR3: CASSLLTSAETQYF; DNA: TGTGCCAGCAGCCTTCTCACTAGCGCCGAGACCCAGTACTTC
D: .; J: TRBJ2-2; V: TRBV19; size: .; CDR3: CASSIARNTGELFF; DNA: TGTGCCAGTAGTATAGCCAGGAACACCGGGGAGCTGTTTTTT
D: TRBD1; J: TRBJ1-1; V: TRBV7-8; size: .; CDR3: CASSLMGQGPEAFF; DNA: TGTGCCAGCAGCTTAATGGGACAGGGGCCTGAAGCTTTCTTT
D: .; J: TRBJ1-5; V: TRBV2; size: .; CDR3: CASSDLAEPQHF; DNA: TGTGCCAGCAGCGACCTCGCGGAGCCCCAGCATTTT
D: .; J: TRBJ1-4; V: TRBV10-3; size: once; CDR3: CAISGGTGVGEKLFF; DNA: TGTGCCATCAGTGGGGGGACGGGGGTTGGAGAAAAACTGTTTTTT
D: .; J: TRBJ2-1; V: TRBV29-1; size: .; CDR3: CSVGLEVNNEQFF; DNA: TGCAGCGTTGGCCTGGAGGTTAACAATGAGCAGTTCTTC
D: .; J: TRBJ2-2; V: TRBV7-9; size: .; CDR3: CASSLAEWTGELFF; DNA: TGTGCCAGCAGCTTAGCGGAGTGGACCGGGGAGCTGTTTTTT
D: TRBD2; J: TRBJ2-1; V: TRBV12-5; size: .; CDR3: CASGLRPGTSGGGEQFF; DNA: TGTGCTAGTGGTCTTCGTCCCGGGACTAGCGGGGGGGGTGAGCAGTTCTTC
D: .; J: TRBJ2-2; V: TRBV27; size: .; CDR3: CASSPPFGTGELFF; DNA: TGTGCCAGCAGCCCCCCCTTCGGGACCGGGGAGCTGTTTTTT
D: TRBD2; J: TRBJ2-1; V: TRBV13; size: .; CDR3: CASSTSGEGNEQFF; DNA: TGTGCCAGCAGCACTAGCGGGGAGGGCAATGAGCAGTTCTTC
D: TRBD2; J: TRBJ2-3; V: TRBV7-8; size: .; CDR3: CASSLTSGAQNTQYF; DNA: TGTGCCAGCAGTCTGACTAGCGGGGCCCAAAATACGCAGTATTTT
D: .; J: TRBJ2-7; V: TRBV29-1; size: .; CDR3: CSVVGEQGSPYEQYF; DNA: TGCAGCGTTGTGGGGGAACAGGGATCTCCTTACGAGCAGTACTTC
D: .; J: TRBJ2-7; V: TRBV29-1; size: .; CDR3: CSVEVGQGTEQYF; DNA: TGCAGCGTTGAAGTAGGGCAGGGTACGGAGCAGTACTTC
D: TRBD1; J: TRBJ1-4; V: TRBV18; size: .; CDR3: CASSPGQAGEKLFF; DNA: TGTGCCAGCTCGCCAGGACAGGCCGGTGAAAAACTGTTTTTT